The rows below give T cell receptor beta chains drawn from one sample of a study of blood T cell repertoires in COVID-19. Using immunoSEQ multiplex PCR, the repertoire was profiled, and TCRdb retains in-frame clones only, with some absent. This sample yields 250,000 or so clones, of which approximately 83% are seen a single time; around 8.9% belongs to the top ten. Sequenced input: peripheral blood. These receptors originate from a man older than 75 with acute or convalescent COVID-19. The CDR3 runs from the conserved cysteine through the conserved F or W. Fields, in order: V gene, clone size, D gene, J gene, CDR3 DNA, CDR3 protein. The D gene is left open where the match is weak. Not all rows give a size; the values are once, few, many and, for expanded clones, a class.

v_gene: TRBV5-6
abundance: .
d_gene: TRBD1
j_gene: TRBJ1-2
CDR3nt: TGTGCCAGCAGTGACAGGGGATGGGGAGGCTACACCTTC
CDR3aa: CASSDRGWGGYTF

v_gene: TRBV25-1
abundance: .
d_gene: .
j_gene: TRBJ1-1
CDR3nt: TGTGCCAGCAGCCTCGGGAGAACTGAAGCTTTCTTT
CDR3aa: CASSLGRTEAFF

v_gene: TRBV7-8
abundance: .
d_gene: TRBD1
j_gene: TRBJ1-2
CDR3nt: TGTGCCAGCAGCCCTCGGACAGGGAACAGCTATGGCTACACCTTC
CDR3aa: CASSPRTGNSYGYTF

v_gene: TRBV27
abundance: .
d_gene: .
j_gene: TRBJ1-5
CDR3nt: TGTGCCAGCAGTTTATATGGAGGGGTATATAGCAATCAGCCCCAGCATTTT
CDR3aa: CASSLYGGVYSNQPQHF

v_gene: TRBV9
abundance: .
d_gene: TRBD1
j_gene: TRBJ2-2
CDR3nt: TGTGCCAGCAGCCAAAATACAGGGGCGAACACCGGGGAGCTGTTTTTT
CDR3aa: CASSQNTGANTGELFF

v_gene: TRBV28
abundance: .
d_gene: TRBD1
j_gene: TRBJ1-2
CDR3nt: TGTGCCAGCAGTGCGACCGGGACAGTCACTTTTAGCTATGGCTACACCTTC
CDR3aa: CASSATGTVTFSYGYTF

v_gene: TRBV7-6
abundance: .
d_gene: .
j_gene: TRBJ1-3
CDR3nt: TGTGCCAGCAGCCAACACAAGCCCGGCGTACAGGACCTTGCCCTCTCTGGAAACACCATATATTTT
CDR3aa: CASSQHKPGVQDLALSGNTIYF

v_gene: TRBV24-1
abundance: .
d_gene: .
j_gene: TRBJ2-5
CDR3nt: TGTGCCACCAGTGACCAGGGGTCCGGGTCCCAAGAGACCCAGTACTTC
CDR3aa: CATSDQGSGSQETQYF

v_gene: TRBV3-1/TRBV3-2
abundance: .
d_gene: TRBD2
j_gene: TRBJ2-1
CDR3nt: TGTGCCAGCGCGGCGGGGGGCCTACAGGGTGAGCAGTTCTTC
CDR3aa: CASAAGGLQGEQFF

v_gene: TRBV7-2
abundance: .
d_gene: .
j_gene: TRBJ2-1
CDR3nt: TGTGCCAGCAGCCCCCGAAACGGTTCTCGCTCCTACAATGAGCAGTTCTTC
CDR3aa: CASSPRNGSRSYNEQFF

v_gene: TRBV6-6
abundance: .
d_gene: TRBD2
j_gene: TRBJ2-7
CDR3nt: TGTGCCAGCTACACAGGTCTAGCGGGAGGCTACGAGCAGTACTTC
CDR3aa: CASYTGLAGGYEQYF

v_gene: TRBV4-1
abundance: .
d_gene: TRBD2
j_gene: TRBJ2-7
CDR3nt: TGCGCCAGCAGCCAAGATCTATCGGGGGGGCCCCACGAGCAGTACTTC
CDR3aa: CASSQDLSGGPHEQYF

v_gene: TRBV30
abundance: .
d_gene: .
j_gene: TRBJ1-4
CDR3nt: TGTGCCTGGAGTGTATCCCGCTCTTTTCCCCCAGGGAATGAAAAACTGTTTTTT
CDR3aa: CAWSVSRSFPPGNEKLFF

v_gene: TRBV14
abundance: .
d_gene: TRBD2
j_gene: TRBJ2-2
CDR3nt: TGTGCCAGCAGCCGAGCGGGGGGACAAACCGGGGAGCTGTTTTTT
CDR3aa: CASSRAGGQTGELFF

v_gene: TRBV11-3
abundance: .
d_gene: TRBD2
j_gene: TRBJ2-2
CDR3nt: TGTGCCAGCAGCTTCGCCGGGACTAGCGGGAACACCGGGGAGCTGTTTTTT
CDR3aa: CASSFAGTSGNTGELFF

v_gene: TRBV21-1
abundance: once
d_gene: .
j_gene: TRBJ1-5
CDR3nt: TGTGCCAGCAGCCGGGGAGTAGGGGACACTAATCAGCCCCAGCATTTT
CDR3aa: CASSRGVGDTNQPQHF

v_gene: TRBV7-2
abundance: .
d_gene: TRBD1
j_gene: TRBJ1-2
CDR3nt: TGTGCCAGCACCGAAACTAAACAGGGGGCCTATGGCTACACCTTC
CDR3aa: CASTETKQGAYGYTF

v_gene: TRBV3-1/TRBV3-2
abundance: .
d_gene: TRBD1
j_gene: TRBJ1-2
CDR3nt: TGTGCCAGCAGCCAAGTCATGGACAGGGTTGGCGGCTACACCTTC
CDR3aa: CASSQVMDRVGGYTF

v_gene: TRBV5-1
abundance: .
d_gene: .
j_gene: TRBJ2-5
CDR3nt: TGCGCCAGCAGCTTGGTGATAGCGGAAGCACGGGAGACCCAGTACTTC
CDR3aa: CASSLVIAEARETQYF

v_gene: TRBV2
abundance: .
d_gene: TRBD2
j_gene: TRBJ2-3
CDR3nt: TGTGCCAGCAGTGTGGGGGGGGTCTCCACAGATACGCAGTATTTT
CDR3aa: CASSVGGVSTDTQYF

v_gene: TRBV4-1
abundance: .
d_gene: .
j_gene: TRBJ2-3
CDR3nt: TGCGCCAGCAGCCAAGAACTAGCCTCTAGCACAGATACGCAGTATTTT
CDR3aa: CASSQELASSTDTQYF

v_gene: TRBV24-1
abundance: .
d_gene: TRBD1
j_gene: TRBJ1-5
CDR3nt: TGTGCCACCAGCGGGACAGGGGGACTCAATCAGCCCCAGCATTTT
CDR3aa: CATSGTGGLNQPQHF

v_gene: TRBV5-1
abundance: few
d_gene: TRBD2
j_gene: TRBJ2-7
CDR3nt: TGCGCCAGCAGCATCTCGGGACTAGCGGGAGTTATCGAGCAGTACTTC
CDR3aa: CASSISGLAGVIEQYF

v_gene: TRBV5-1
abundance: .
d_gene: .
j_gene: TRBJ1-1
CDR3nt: TGCGCCAGCAGCCAGGGGTGGACTGAAGCTTTCTTT
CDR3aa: CASSQGWTEAFF

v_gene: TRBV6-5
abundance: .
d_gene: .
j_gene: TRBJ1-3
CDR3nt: TGTGCCAGCGGGCCCATAGGAAACACCATATATTTT
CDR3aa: CASGPIGNTIYF

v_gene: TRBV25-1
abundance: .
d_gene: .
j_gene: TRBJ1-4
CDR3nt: TGTGCCAGCAGTGAACGGGGCGCGGGGAATGAAAAACTGTTTTTT
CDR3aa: CASSERGAGNEKLFF

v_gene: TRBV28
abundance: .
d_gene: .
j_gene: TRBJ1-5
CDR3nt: TGTGCCAGCAGTTTTTTAATCGATCAGCCCCAGCATTTT
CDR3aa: CASSFLIDQPQHF

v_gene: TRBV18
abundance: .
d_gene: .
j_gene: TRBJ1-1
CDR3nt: TGTGCCAGCTCACCCCTGGCCGAGAACACTGAAGCTTTCTTT
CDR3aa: CASSPLAENTEAFF

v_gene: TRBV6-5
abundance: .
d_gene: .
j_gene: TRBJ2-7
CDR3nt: TGTGCCAGCATGGACACTGCTTCCTACGAGCAGTACTTC
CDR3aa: CASMDTASYEQYF

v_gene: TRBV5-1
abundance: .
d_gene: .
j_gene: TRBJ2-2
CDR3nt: TGCGCCAGCAGCCCTGCTTCAATCGGGACCGGGGAGCTGTTTTTT
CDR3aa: CASSPASIGTGELFF

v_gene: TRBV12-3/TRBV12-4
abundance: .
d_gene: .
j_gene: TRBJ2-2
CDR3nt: TGTGCCAGCAGCTTCAAAGGGGCCGGGGAGCTGTTTTTT
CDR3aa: CASSFKGAGELFF

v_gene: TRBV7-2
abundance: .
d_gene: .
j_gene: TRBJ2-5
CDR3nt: TGTGCCAGCAGCCTAGGGGCCTGGTACCAAGAGACCCAGTACTTC
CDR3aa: CASSLGAWYQETQYF

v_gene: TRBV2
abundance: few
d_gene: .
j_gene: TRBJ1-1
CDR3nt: TGTGCCAGCAGCCAAATCACAGTGAGGAACACTGAAGCTTTCTTT
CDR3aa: CASSQITVRNTEAFF

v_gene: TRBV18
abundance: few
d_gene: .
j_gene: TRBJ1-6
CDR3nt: TGTGCCAGCTCACCAGAACGGCTAGGTATCTCCTATAATTCACCCCTCCACTTT
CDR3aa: CASSPERLGISYNSPLHF

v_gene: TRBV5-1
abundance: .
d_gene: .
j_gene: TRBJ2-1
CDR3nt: TGCGCCAGCAGCTTTCCGGGACAACGCAATGAGCAGTTCTTC
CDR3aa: CASSFPGQRNEQFF

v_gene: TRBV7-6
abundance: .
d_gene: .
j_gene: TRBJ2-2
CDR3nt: TGTGCCAGCAGACCTGGACAGACGAACACCGGGGAGCTGTTTTTT
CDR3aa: CASRPGQTNTGELFF

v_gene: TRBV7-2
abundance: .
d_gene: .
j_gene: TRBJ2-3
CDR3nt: TGTGCCAGCAGCCCCAGGGGTCCGACCACAGATACGCAGTATTTT
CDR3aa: CASSPRGPTTDTQYF

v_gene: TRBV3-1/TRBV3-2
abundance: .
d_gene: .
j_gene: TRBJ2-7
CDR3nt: TGTGCCAGCAGCCATTCCGGGACTGTGACCTACGAGCAGTACTTC
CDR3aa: CASSHSGTVTYEQYF

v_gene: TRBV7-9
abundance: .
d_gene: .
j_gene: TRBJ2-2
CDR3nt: TGTGCCAGCAGTCTCTGGGGCAGGGGAGTTAGGCGAAACACCGGGGAGCTGTTTTTT
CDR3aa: CASSLWGRGVRRNTGELFF

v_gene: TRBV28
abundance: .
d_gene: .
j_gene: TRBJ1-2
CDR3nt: TGTGCCAGCAGTTTCCGGAGGGGAACGGGCTACACCTTC
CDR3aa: CASSFRRGTGYTF

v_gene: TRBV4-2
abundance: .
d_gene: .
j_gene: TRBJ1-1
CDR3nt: TGTGCCAGCAGCCCCTCGAACACTGAAGCTTTCTTT
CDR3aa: CASSPSNTEAFF

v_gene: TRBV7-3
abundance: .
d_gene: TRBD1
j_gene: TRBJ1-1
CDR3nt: TGTGCCAGCAGCTTAACTTTGAAGGGGGCGGCTGAAGCTTTCTTT
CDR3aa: CASSLTLKGAAEAFF

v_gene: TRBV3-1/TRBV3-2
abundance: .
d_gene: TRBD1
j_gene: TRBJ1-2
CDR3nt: TGTGCCAGCAGCCACTTGCAAGGGGGCAGGTATGGCTACACCTTC
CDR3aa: CASSHLQGGRYGYTF

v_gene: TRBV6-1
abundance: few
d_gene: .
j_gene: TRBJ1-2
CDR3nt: TGTGCCAGCAGTGAATTTCACGGGTCTATGAATTATGGCTACACCTTC
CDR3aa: CASSEFHGSMNYGYTF

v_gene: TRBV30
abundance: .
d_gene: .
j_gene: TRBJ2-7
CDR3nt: TGTGCCTGGAGTGTACCCCGCGGCGAGCAGTACTTC
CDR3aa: CAWSVPRGEQYF

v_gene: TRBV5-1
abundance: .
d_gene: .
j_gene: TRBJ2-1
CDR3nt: TGCGCCAGCAGCTTGGCTGGGGCTAGTTCCAGCTCCTACAATGAGCAGTTCTTC
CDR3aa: CASSLAGASSSSYNEQFF

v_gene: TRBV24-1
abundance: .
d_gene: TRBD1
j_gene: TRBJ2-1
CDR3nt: TGTGCCACCAGTGATCCAATTACCCGGGACAGGGGGTACAATGAGCAGTTCTTC
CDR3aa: CATSDPITRDRGYNEQFF

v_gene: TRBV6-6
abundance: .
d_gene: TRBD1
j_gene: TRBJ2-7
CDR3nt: TGTGCCAGCAGGCGGACAGGGGGCTACGAGCAGTACTTC
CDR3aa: CASRRTGGYEQYF

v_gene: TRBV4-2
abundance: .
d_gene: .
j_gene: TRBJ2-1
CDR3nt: TGTGCCAGCAGCCAAGGCGGTAGCTCCTACAATGAGCAGTTCTTC
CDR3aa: CASSQGGSSYNEQFF

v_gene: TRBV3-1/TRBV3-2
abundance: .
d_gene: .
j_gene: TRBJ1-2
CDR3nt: TGTGCCAGCAGCCAAGGGAGCACAAACTATGGCTACACCTTC
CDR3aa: CASSQGSTNYGYTF